The 20 T cell receptor beta chains in this list originate from one sample, sequenced in a study of T-cell reconstitution after alpha-beta-depleted transplantation in children. A TCRbeta library incorporating unique molecular identifiers was prepared. MiXCR, applied by TCRdb to the PCR reads, yields one record per CDR3 protein. Of about 440,000 distinct CDR3 sequences listed, around two fifths are singletons. The sample was PBMCs, taken before TCRalphabeta/CD19-depleted stem cell transplant. The receptors come from a girl aged 2 to 10 with aplastic anemia, due to receive a stem cell transplant.

This clonotype was seen only once. Relative to the germline gene, one junction end is altered; a read error may explain this. This chain links TRBV5-1 with TRBJ1-4; no definite D call. This CDR3 spans 15 amino acids. The V gene's germline CDR1 is SGHRS and CDR2 YFSETQ. The CDR3, as DNA: TGCGCCAGCAGCTTGGTAGGAGGAACTAATGAAAAACTGTCTTTT. This codes for CASSLVGGTNEKLSF.

This sequence joins TRBV6-1 and TRBJ1-5; D not resolved. CDR1 is MNHNS and CDR2 is SASEGT in the germline V gene. This CDR3 has 13 residues. CDR3 bases: TGTGTTTCAGCGAGGTATAGCAATCAGCCCCAGCATTTT. It codes for CVSARYSNQPQHF.

DNA for the CDR3: TGTGCCAGCAGCGCCGGACTAGCGGAAGTAGGGGAGACCCAGTACTTC. It encodes CASSAGLAEVGETQYF. The V call is TRBV9, the J call TRBJ2-5; 10 bases align to TRBD2. The CDR3 has 16 amino acids. Germline lookup yields CDR1 SGDLS and CDR2 YYNGEE. Trimming at V came to 3 bases and at J to 5 bases, leaving 10 bases not matched to a gene.

The chain couples TRBV15 to TRBJ2-5, with TRBD2 as a possible D gene (5 bases). The V gene's germline CDR1 is LNHNV and CDR2 YYDKDF (reference sequence). Trimming stripped 0 bases from V and 3 bases from J, with 11 bases between. CDR3 length: 15 amino acids. The CDR3 DNA is TGTGCCACCAGCAGAGATGGTGGGCGGGAAGAGACCCAGTACTTC. As protein: CATSRDGGREETQYF.

This clonotype appeared a single time. This sequence joins TRBV4-1 and TRBJ2-7, with D possibly being TRBD1 or TRBD2 (5 bases each). Trimming removed 3 bases at V and 3 bases at J, with 12 bases between. Germline CDR1 and CDR2: MGHRA and YSYEKL. This CDR3 contains 14 residues. The CDR3 region has the DNA TGCGCCAGCAGCCAGGCCCGGGACGGCTACGAGCAGTACTTC. Protein sequence: CASSQARDGYEQYF.

The rearrangement links TRBV20-1 to TRBJ2-3; D is undetermined. Per germline, CDR1 DFQATT and CDR2 SNEGSKA (reference sequence). V lost 0 bases to trimming and J lost 11 bases, with 9 bases between them. The CDR3 has 11 residues. The CDR3 loop is CSARDPPRQYF. The CDR3 DNA reads as TGCAGTGCTAGAGACCCTCCTAGGCAGTATTTT.

The chain uses TRBV28 and TRBJ2-7; maybe TRBD2 (7 bases). Trimming took off 1 base at V and 4 bases at J, with 14 bases between the two ends. The CDR3 contains 15 residues. Germline V gene sequence: CDR1 MDHEN, CDR2 SYDVKM. CDR3 sequence reads: CASSLLGRGGYEQYF. The DNA of the CDR3 is TGTGCCAGCAGTTTATTAGGCAGGGGAGGGTACGAGCAGTACTTC.

In this sample, this clonotype turned up many times. V is TRBV12-3 or TRBV12-4 and J is TRBJ1-2; the D is unclear. V lost 8 bases and J lost 2, with 15 bases in between. The CDR3 sequence is 14 residues long. CDR3: CASASLATNYGYTF. The DNA for the CDR3 is TGTGCCAGCGCCTCTCTAGCAACAAACTATGGCTACACCTTC.

This clonotype appeared a single time. V gene TRBV20-1 combines with J gene TRBJ2-2, with a possible D match to TRBD2 (6 bases). This CDR3 comprises 15 residues. Trimming removed 0 bases at V and 10 bases at J, with 18 bases between. Germline CDR1 reads DFQATT; CDR2 reads SNEGSKA (reference sequence). CDR3 in amino acids: CSARDGSRGKEELFF. The CDR3 coding sequence is TGCAGTGCTAGAGATGGGTCTCGGGGGAAGGAGGAGCTGTTTTTT.

About this clonotype: Its ends do not fully match the called genes, so a read error is possible. The chain joins TRBV4-1 to TRBJ2-7; tentatively, D is TRBD2 (6 bases). The CDR3 runs 11 residues. Germline loops: CDR1 MGHRA, CDR2 YSYEKL. This chain's CDR3 is CAGSQGREQYF. The CDR3 DNA reads as TGCGCCGGCAGCCAAGGGAGGGAGCAGTACTTC.

The CDR3 nucleotides are TGCAGTGCTAGTATCGTGGGGGATTCACCCCTCCACTTT. Encoded protein: CSASIVGDSPLHF. The rearrangement uses TRBV20-1 and TRBJ1-6, with a possible D match to TRBD1 (5 bases). The length of the CDR3 is 13 residues. Germline loops: CDR1 DFQATT, CDR2 SNEGSKA (reference sequence). V was shortened by 3 bases and J by 8 bases, with 11 bases between the two germline ends.

CDR3 sequence reads: CASSLSPEANTEAFF. For the CDR3, the DNA is TGTGCCAGCAGCTTATCGCCGGAGGCGAACACTGAAGCTTTCTTT. V usage is TRBV13 and J usage is TRBJ1-1, with D uncertain. This CDR3 spans 15 amino acids. Germline lookup yields CDR1 PRHDT and CDR2 FYEKMQ (reference sequence). Trimming cost V 2 bases and J 1 base, with 11 bases left between them.

In its sample, this clonotype was seen a few times. This chain joins TRBV7-9 and TRBJ2-7; tentatively, D is TRBD2 (5 bases). Germline V gene data show CDR1 as SEHNR and CDR2 as FQNEAQ (reference sequence). This CDR3 comprises 12 residues. The V and J ends lost 7 bases and 1 base respectively, with 8 bases between them. CDR3 sequence (DNA): TGTGCCAGCACCCCGGGGTCCTACGAGCAGTACTTC. It specifies CASTPGSYEQYF.

This clonotype occurred many times. The genes are TRBV12-3 or TRBV12-4 and TRBJ2-3; D is unclear. The CDR3 is made up of 11 amino acids. V lost 6 bases and J lost 3, with 4 bases in between. Here the CDR3 reads CASSLTDTQYF. Written as DNA, the CDR3 is TGTGCCAGCAGCTTGACAGATACGCAGTATTTT.

The chain has TRBV4-2 and TRBJ2-3; D not resolved. The CDR3 extends over 15 amino acids. Trimming shortened V by 0 bases and J by 4 bases, and 11 bases separated the two germline ends. The germline CDR1 and CDR2 sequences are LGHNA and YNFKEQ. Here the CDR3 reads CASSQESSLPDTQYF. The CDR3 DNA sequence: TGTGCCAGCAGCCAAGAGAGTAGTCTCCCAGATACGCAGTATTTT.

A single count supports this clonotype. The chain couples TRBV9 to TRBJ2-7, with 12 nucleotides matching TRBD1. Germline values: CDR1 SGDLS, CDR2 YYNGEE. The CDR3 has 15 amino acids. The V segment lost 2 bases and the J segment 4 bases; nucleotides outside the gene matches: 4. CDR3 DNA: TGTGCCAGCAGCGTCGGGACAGGGGGCGCTTACGAGCAGTACTTC. As protein: CASSVGTGGAYEQYF.

The V call is TRBV5-1, the J call TRBJ1-1; possible D gene TRBD1, 6 bases. V was shortened by 0 bases and J by 0 bases, with 15 bases between the two germline ends. This CDR3 spans 17 amino acids. CDR1 is SGHRS, CDR2 YFSETQ, per germline. The chain's CDR3 is CASSLGGGAPMNTEAFF. CDR3 coding DNA: TGCGCCAGCAGCTTGGGAGGGGGGGCTCCGATGAACACTGAAGCTTTCTTT.

There are a few counts of this clonotype. The CDR3 here is CAISESQRALRLDNTTDTQYF. DNA of the CDR3: TGTGCCATCAGTGAGTCGCAACGGGCTCTTAGGCTAGACAACACCACAGATACGCAGTATTTT. The J gene is TRBJ2-3, the V gene TRBV10-3; no clear D. The germline gives CDR1 ENHRY, CDR2 SYGVKD. CDR3 size: 21 residues. Trimming left V 0 bases short and J 2 bases short, with 27 bases between.

The chain joins TRBV3-1 to TRBJ2-1; TRBD2 matches 8 bases. Germline assignment: CDR1 LGHDT and CDR2 YNNKEL (reference sequence). This CDR3 is built from 15 residues. The V gene end was trimmed by 0 bases and the J gene end by 10 bases; junction bases not matched to a gene: 8. The CDR3 bases are TGTGCCAGCAGCCAAGATCCGGAGCGGGGGAAAGAGCAGTTCTTC. Its protein is CASSQDPERGKEQFF.

This clonotype was observed at least ten times. V is TRBV5-1 and J is TRBJ2-7, with D possibly being TRBD1 (5 bases). Germline V lookup: CDR1 SGHRS, CDR2 YFSETQ. CDR3 length: 14 amino acids. Trimming removed 1 base at V and 5 bases at J, with 13 bases between. CDR3 in amino acids: CASSLYKGHDEQYF. In DNA form, the CDR3 reads TGCGCCAGCAGCTTGTATAAGGGGCACGACGAGCAGTACTTC. The variable domain in full, completed from reference TRBV5-1 and TRBJ2-7, reads KAGVTQTPRYLIKTRGQQVTLSCSPISGHRSVSWYQQTPGQGLQFLFEYFSETQRNKGNFPGRFSGRQFSNSRSEMNVSTLELGDSALYLCASSLYKGHDEQYFGPGTRLTVT.